These T cell receptor beta chains were read from a single sample in a study of T and B cells in COVID-19 patients. One entry per CDR3 protein, called by TCRdb with MiXCR from the multiplex PCR reads. The sample contains approximately 5,200 distinct CDR3 sequences, 15% to 20% of which appear only once. The source material was blood. These receptors all stem from a human donor who had recovered from COVID-19. CDR3s include the opening cysteine and the closing phenylalanine or tryptophan. The order of the fields is D gene, J gene, V gene, CDR3 length, clone size, CDR3 DNA, CDR3 protein. A D gene is named only where the DNA matches it firmly. Not every row has a clone size; where given, it reads once, few, many or a size class.

NA | TRBJ2-3 | TRBV10-3 | 14 | many | TGTGCCATACTTAAGGACCCCGCACGGGATACGCAGTATTTT | CAILKDPARDTQYF
TRBD1 | TRBJ2-3 | TRBV5-4 | 15 | medium-sized | TGTGCCAGCAGCCCCGCGGGACAGGGCACAGATACGCAGTATTTT | CASSPAGQGTDTQYF
NA | TRBJ2-3 | TRBV5-1 | 15 | many | TGCGCCAGCAGCCTGCAGCCCCGAACCACAGATACGCAGTATTTT | CASSLQPRTTDTQYF
NA | TRBJ2-7 | TRBV20-1 | 12 | few | TGCAGTGCCCCGCGGACTCAGGGGGAGCAGTACTTC | CSAPRTQGEQYF
NA | TRBJ2-1 | TRBV30 | 13 | medium-sized | TGTGCCTGGGTGCGAGGGGTAGGAAATGAGCAGTTCTTC | CAWVRGVGNEQFF
NA | TRBJ2-2 | TRBV7-3 | 13 | NA | TGTGCCAGCAGGACCTTTCGGACCGGGGAGCTGTTTTTT | CASRTFRTGELFF
TRBD1 | TRBJ1-5 | TRBV28 | 13 | few | TGTGCCAGCAGTTTGCAGGGGGCACAGCCCCAGCATTTT | CASSLQGAQPQHF
NA | TRBJ1-2 | TRBV7-9 | 16 | few | TGTGCCAGCAGCCTCTTACTCGGGAGGGCTGGCTATGGCTACACCTTC | CASSLLLGRAGYGYTF
NA | TRBJ1-5 | TRBV28 | 16 | NA | TGTGCCAGCAGTCCCATCAGGGGCCTTAGCAATCAGCCCCAGCATTTT | CASSPIRGLSNQPQHF
TRBD1 | TRBJ2-3 | TRBV11-3 | 17 | few | TGTGCCAGCAGCTTAGGGGACAGGGAGGCCGTGTTGGATACGCAGTATTTT | CASSLGDREAVLDTQYF
NA | TRBJ2-7 | TRBV11-3 | 13 | NA | TGTGCCAGCAGCTTCCCAGGGTTGGACGAGCAGTACTTC | CASSFPGLDEQYF
TRBD1 | TRBJ1-2 | TRBV19 | 12 | hyperexpanded | TGTGCCAGTAGGGACAGGGACTATGGCTACACCTTC | CASRDRDYGYTF
NA | TRBJ1-2 | TRBV15 | 13 | medium-sized | TGTGCCACCAGCCTCAGGGTTCGCTATGGCTACACCTTC | CATSLRVRYGYTF
TRBD2 | TRBJ2-3 | TRBV10-1 | 16 | NA | TGCGCCAGACGAGGGACTAGCGGGAGTCGTACAGATACGCAGTATTTT | CARRGTSGSRTDTQYF
TRBD1 | TRBJ2-6 | TRBV6-1 | 18 | medium-sized | TGTGCCAGCAGCAAGAATCGGGACAGGGCGCCTGGGGCCAACGTCCTGACTTTC | CASSKNRDRAPGANVLTF
TRBD2 | TRBJ2-7 | TRBV12-3/TRBV12-4 | 16 | NA | TGTGCCAGCAGTTTAGTAGTTAGCGGGAGCCCCTACGAGCAGTACTTC | CASSLVVSGSPYEQYF
NA | TRBJ2-3 | TRBV9 | 14 | NA | TGTGCCAGCAGCGCAGGGGTACGCACAGATACGCAGTATTTT | CASSAGVRTDTQYF
TRBD2 | TRBJ2-3 | TRBV11-1 | 16 | medium-sized | TGTGCCAGCAGCTTAGAGGGACTAGCGGGAACAGATACGCAGTATTTT | CASSLEGLAGTDTQYF
NA | TRBJ2-7 | TRBV6-5 | 14 | medium-sized | TGTGCCAGCAGTTACTGGGGGCCCTCCTACGAGCAGTACTTC | CASSYWGPSYEQYF
NA | TRBJ2-2 | TRBV20-1 | 14 | NA | TGCAGTGCTAGAGTGGGACTGTACACCGGGGAGCTGTTTTTT | CSARVGLYTGELFF
NA | TRBJ1-1 | TRBV20-1 | 12 | NA | TGCAGTGCTCCGACAGCGAACACTGAAGCTTTCTTT | CSAPTANTEAFF
NA | TRBJ1-2 | TRBV14 | 14 | NA | TGTGCCAGCAGCCAACTACAGGACCTCCATGGCTACACCTTC | CASSQLQDLHGYTF